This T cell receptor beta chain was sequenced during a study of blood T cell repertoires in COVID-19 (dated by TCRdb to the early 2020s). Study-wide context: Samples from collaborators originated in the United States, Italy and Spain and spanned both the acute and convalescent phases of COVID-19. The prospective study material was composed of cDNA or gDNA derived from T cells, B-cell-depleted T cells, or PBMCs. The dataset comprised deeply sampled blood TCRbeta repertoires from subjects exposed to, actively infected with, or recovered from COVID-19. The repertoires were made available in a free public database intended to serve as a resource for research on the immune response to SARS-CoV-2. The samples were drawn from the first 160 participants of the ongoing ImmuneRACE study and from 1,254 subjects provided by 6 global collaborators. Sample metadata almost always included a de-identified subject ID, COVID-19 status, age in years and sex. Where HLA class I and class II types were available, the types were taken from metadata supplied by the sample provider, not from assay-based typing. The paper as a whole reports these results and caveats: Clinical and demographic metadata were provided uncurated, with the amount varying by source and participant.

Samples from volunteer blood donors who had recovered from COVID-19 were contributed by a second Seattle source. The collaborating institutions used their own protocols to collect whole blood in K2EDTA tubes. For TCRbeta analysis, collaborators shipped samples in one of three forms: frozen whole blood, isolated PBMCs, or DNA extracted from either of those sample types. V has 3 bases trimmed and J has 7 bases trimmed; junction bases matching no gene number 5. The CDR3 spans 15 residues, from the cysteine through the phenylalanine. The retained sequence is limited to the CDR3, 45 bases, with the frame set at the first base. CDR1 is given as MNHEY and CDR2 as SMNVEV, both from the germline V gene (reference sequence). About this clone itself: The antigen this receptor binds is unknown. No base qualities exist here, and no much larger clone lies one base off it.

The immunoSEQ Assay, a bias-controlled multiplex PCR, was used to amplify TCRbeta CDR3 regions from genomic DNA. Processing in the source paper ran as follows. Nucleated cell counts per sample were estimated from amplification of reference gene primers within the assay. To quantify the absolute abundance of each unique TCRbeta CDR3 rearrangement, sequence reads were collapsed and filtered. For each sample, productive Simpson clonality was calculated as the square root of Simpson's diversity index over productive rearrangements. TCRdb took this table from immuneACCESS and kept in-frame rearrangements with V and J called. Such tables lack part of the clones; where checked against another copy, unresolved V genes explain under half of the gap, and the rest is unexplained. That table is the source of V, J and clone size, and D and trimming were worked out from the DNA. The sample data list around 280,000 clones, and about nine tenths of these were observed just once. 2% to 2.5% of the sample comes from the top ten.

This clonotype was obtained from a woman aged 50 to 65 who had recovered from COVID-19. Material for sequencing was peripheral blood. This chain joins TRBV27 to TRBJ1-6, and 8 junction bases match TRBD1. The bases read TGTGCCAGCAGTTTCCAGGGGGCTTGGAATTCACCCCTCCACTTT. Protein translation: CASSFQGAWNSPLHF.